The 23 T cell receptor beta chains reported below all come from one sample, sequenced in a study of blood T cell repertoires in COVID-19. TCRdb's table, derived via immunoSEQ multiplex PCR, lists solely in-frame clones and lacks some. The sample yields some 340,000 clones, roughly 90% seen once. The sequenced material came from PBMCs or T cells enriched from blood (not recorded which). Receptors were obtained from a woman aged 25-40 years who had been exposed to COVID-19.

The rearrangement links TRBV9 to TRBJ2-1; 9 bases are shared with TRBD1. Germline trimming cut 3 bases from V and 5 bases from J; bases unmatched to any gene: 3. There are 14 residues in the CDR3. CDR1 and CDR2 from the germline V gene are SGDLS and YYNGEE. The CDR3 DNA reads as TGTGCCAGCAGCGGGGGACAGGGCCACAATGAGCAGTTCTTC. Residues: CASSGGQGHNEQFF.

The chain uses TRBV4-1 and TRBJ2-3; 11 bases are a match to TRBD2. Germline lookup yields CDR1 MGHRA and CDR2 YSYEKL. The CDR3 is 19 amino acids. The V and J ends lost 2 bases and 0 bases, in that order; junction bases with no gene match: 10. The CDR3 DNA reads TGCGCCAGCAGCCAAAGAGGCGGGACTAGCGGCTCTAGCACAGATACGCAGTATTTT. This gives the protein CASSQRGGTSGSSTDTQYF.

The V and J genes are TRBV2 and TRBJ1-1, with D perhaps TRBD1 (6 bases). Germline lookup yields CDR1 SNHLY and CDR2 FYNNEI. The V gene lost 9 bases and the J gene lost 4 bases, with 15 bases spanning the gap. This CDR3 spans 13 amino acids. CDR3 sequence: CASIRDKGTEAFF. CDR3 nucleotide sequence: TGTGCCAGTATCCGGGACAAGGGCACTGAAGCTTTCTTT.

On this clone itself: Other DNA sequences within the sample encode an identical CDR3. V gene TRBV5-1 combines with J gene TRBJ2-1; 15 positions agree with TRBD2. Trimming cost V 0 bases and J 8 bases; bases outside gene matches: 3. This CDR3 is 16 amino acids long. The germline CDR1 and CDR2 sequences are SGHRS and YFSETQ. The CDR3 DNA reads as TGCGCCAGCAGCTTGGGGACTAGCGGGGGGGCCGATGAGCAGTTCTTC. This gives the protein CASSLGTSGGADEQFF. The full variable domain, with the rest looked up from reference TRBV5-1 and TRBJ2-1, is KAGVTQTPRYLIKTRGQQVTLSCSPISGHRSVSWYQQTPGQGLQFLFEYFSETQRNKGNFPGRFSGRQFSNSRSEMNVSTLELGDSALYLCASSLGTSGGADEQFFGPGTRLTVL.

CDR3 nucleotide sequence: TGTGCCAGCATCCCCCCGCAGGGGTGGGTGTCCGCCGGGGAGCTGTTTTTT. Its translation: CASIPPQGWVSAGELFF. The V and J genes are TRBV11-2 and TRBJ2-2, with D perhaps matching TRBD1 (6 bases). Germline V gene data show CDR1 as SGHAT and CDR2 as FQNNGV. V dropped 7 bases and J dropped 6 bases, with 24 bases sitting between them. This CDR3 contains 17 residues.

On this clone: Lacking the conserved final phenylalanine or tryptophan, this CDR3 likely reflects a read error. No DNA is shown, since the ends of the CDR3 on it are uncertain; the CDR3 is the one TCRdb lists. V is TRBV29-1 and J is TRBJ1-1; TRBD1, the table's D call, lacks a check against the DNA. The CDR3 spans 11 residues, counting both ends. The germline gives CDR1 SQVTM, CDR2 ANQGSEA. CDR3: CSVEDRAKGVG.

The rearrangement joins TRBV5-5 to TRBJ2-3; D is possibly TRBD2 (5 bases). Trimming pared 0 bases from V and 0 bases from J, leaving 17 bases between. This CDR3 region has 18 residues. Germline CDR1 and CDR2: SGHKS and YYEKEE (reference sequence). In DNA, the CDR3 is TGTGCCAGCAGCTTGGCCAGGCTTCTAGCAGAGAGCACAGATACGCAGTATTTT. It yields the protein CASSLARLLAESTDTQYF.

This chain connects TRBV5-4 to TRBJ1-1, with 10 bases identical to TRBD1. Trimming at V came to 4 bases and at J to 5 bases, leaving 5 bases not matched to a gene. The CDR3 covers 14 residues. Per germline, CDR1 SGHNT and CDR2 YYREEE (reference sequence). The CDR3 DNA reads TGTGCCAGCAGCACCGACAGGGGGCGAACTGAAGCTTTCTTT. It translates to CASSTDRGRTEAFF. Full variable domain (remainder filled in from reference TRBV5-4 and TRBJ1-1): ETGVTQSPTHLIKTRGQQVTLRCSSQSGHNTVSWYQQALGQGPQFIFQYYREEENGRGNFPPRFSGLQFPNYSSELNVNALELDDSALYLCASSTDRGRTEAFFGQGTRLTVV.

V is TRBV3-1 (or the pseudogene TRBV3-2) and J is TRBJ2-1; 10 bases align to TRBD1. The CDR3 is made up of 17 amino acids. Trimming at V came to 5 bases and at J to 0 bases, leaving 7 bases not matched to a gene. Germline V gene lookup returns CDR1 LGHDT and CDR2 YNNKEL (reference sequence). CDR3 region: CASSGRQGAHSYNEQFF. The CDR3 DNA follows: TGTGCCAGCAGCGGACGACAGGGGGCTCACTCCTACAATGAGCAGTTCTTC.

The CDR3 reads CASSLAGGGETQYF. The CDR3 DNA is TGTGCCAGCAGCTTGGCCGGTGGTGGTGAGACCCAGTACTTC. The chain joins TRBV5-4 to TRBJ2-5; D gene unclear. Trimming removed 0 bases from V and 5 bases from J, with 11 bases in between. The CDR3 is 14 residues long. CDR1 is SGHNT and CDR2 is YYREEE in the germline V gene (reference sequence).

The chain recombines TRBV6-1 with TRBJ1-6, with TRBD1 identical over 7 bases. Per the germline V gene, CDR1 is MNHNS and CDR2 is SASEGT. CDR3 length: 16 residues. The junction had 0 bases not matched to a gene; V was cut back by 0 bases and J by 1 base. CDR3 sequence reads: CASSEAGQSYNSPLHF. For the CDR3, the DNA is TGTGCCAGCAGTGAAGCGGGACAGTCCTATAATTCACCCCTCCACTTT.

V gene TRBV29-1 combines with J gene TRBJ1-6; D unclear. Germline CDR1 and CDR2: SQVTM and ANQGSEA. V dropped 8 bases and J dropped 6 bases, with 14 bases sitting between them. The CDR3 is 13 amino acids. CDR3 bases: TGCAGCTATAAAGAACTCCTTAATTCACCCCTCCACTTT. As protein: CSYKELLNSPLHF.

The chain uses TRBV27 and TRBJ2-7; weak D call: TRBD1 (6 bases). Germline V gene data show CDR1 as MNHEY and CDR2 as SMNVEV (reference sequence). The CDR3 has 11 residues. V was trimmed by 7 bases and J by 4 bases, leaving 8 bases between them. This CDR3 is CASKGGYEQYF. CDR3 sequence (DNA): TGTGCCAGCAAAGGGGGTTACGAGCAGTACTTC.

V and J are TRBV27 and TRBJ2-1; TRBD2 is a possible D gene (5 bases). Trimming shortened V by 0 bases and J by 7 bases, and 16 bases separated the two germline ends. Looked up from germline, CDR1 is MNHEY and CDR2 is SMNVEV (reference sequence). CDR3 length: 16 amino acids. CDR3 DNA sequence: TGTGCCAGCAGTTTATCGCGGTTTCTAGCTTGGAATGAGCAGTTCTTC. It translates to CASSLSRFLAWNEQFF.

This sequence joins TRBV12-5 and TRBJ2-1, with D hard to call. V shed 0 bases and J shed 8 bases, with 23 bases lying between them. The CDR3 runs to 18 residues. From germline, CDR1 is LGHNT and CDR2 FRNRAP. The CDR3 DNA reads TGTGCTAGTGGTTTGGTATCTGCGGAGAGCCTTAATTTCGATGAGCAGTTCTTC. As protein: CASGLVSAESLNFDEQFF.

The V call is TRBV12-3 or TRBV12-4, the J call TRBJ2-1, with D perhaps matching TRBD1 (6 bases). This CDR3 region has 13 residues. V dropped 6 bases and J dropped 7 bases, with 13 bases sitting between them. The chain's CDR3 is CASSRDRWNEQFF. The CDR3 DNA is TGTGCCAGCAGCAGAGACAGGTGGAATGAGCAGTTCTTC.

The rearrangement links TRBV6-5 to TRBJ2-7, with 9 bases matching TRBD1. V was pared by 5 bases and J by 3 bases, with 8 bases of the junction left unmatched. Germline V gene lookup returns CDR1 MNHEY and CDR2 SVGAGI. CDR3 length: 15 amino acids. The CDR3 coding sequence is TGTGCCAGCAGTCTTAGGACAGGGGAAAGCTACGAGCAGTACTTC. Protein: CASSLRTGESYEQYF.

Worth noting for this clone: Mismatch with germline at one junction end may stem from a read error. The rearrangement links TRBV29-1 to TRBJ1-1; TRBD1 is a possible D gene (5 bases). The CDR3 totals 11 residues. The V gene's germline CDR1 is SQVTM and CDR2 ANQGSEA. CDR3 loop: CGWGGGTEAFF. For the CDR3, the DNA is TGTGGATGGGGCGGTGGCACTGAAGCTTTCTTT. The full variable domain, completed using reference TRBV29-1 and TRBJ1-1, is SAVISQKPSRDICQRGTSLTIQCQVDSQVTMMFWYRQQPGQSLTLIATANQGSEATYESGFVIDKFPISRPNLTFSTLTVSNMSPEDSSIYLCGWGGGTEAFFGQGTRLTVV.

The CDR3 protein is CASSLGRGEGQPQHF. In DNA form, the CDR3 reads TGCGCCAGCAGCTTGGGCCGGGGGGAGGGACAGCCCCAGCATTTT. The genes are TRBV5-1 and TRBJ1-5; D is perhaps TRBD1 (5 bases). Germline V gene lookup returns CDR1 SGHRS and CDR2 YFSETQ. This CDR3 is 15 amino acids long. V lost 0 bases and J lost 7, with 14 bases in between.

The rearrangement links TRBV11-3 to TRBJ2-3; no clear D. Germline lookup yields CDR1 SGHNT and CDR2 YENEEA. There are 12 residues in the CDR3. V was pared by 6 bases and J by 2 bases, with 6 bases between. The CDR3 loop is CASSRDTDTQYF. CDR3 nucleotides: TGTGCCAGCAGTCGAGACACAGATACGCAGTATTTT. Using reference TRBV11-3 and TRBJ2-3 for the parts outside the CDR3, the full variable domain is EAGVVQSPRYKIIEKKQPVAFWCNPISGHNTLYWYLQNLGQGPELLIRYENEEAVDDSQLPKDRFSAERLKGVDSTLKIQPAELGDSAVYLCASSRDTDTQYFGPGTRLTVL.

The V call is TRBV5-1, the J call TRBJ2-3, with 11 bases lining up with TRBD2. J lost 4 bases, V lost 1 base, and 2 bases had no gene match. From germline, CDR1 is SGHRS and CDR2 YFSETQ. The CDR3 has 15 amino acids. The CDR3 DNA follows: TGCGCCAGCAGCTTGACTAGCGGGGGATCAGATACGCAGTATTTT. Residues: CASSLTSGGSDTQYF.

The CDR3 reads CASSLVAPVNTGELFF. For the CDR3, the DNA is TGTGCCAGCAGCTTAGTAGCCCCGGTGAACACCGGGGAGCTGTTTTTT. The chain is built from TRBV7-7 and TRBJ2-2; no firm D call. This CDR3 spans 16 amino acids. Trimming took 1 base from V and 1 from J, leaving 10 bases between them. Germline lookup yields CDR1 SSHAT and CDR2 FNYEAQ (reference sequence).

This rearrangement joins TRBV7-6 to TRBJ1-2; D perhaps matches TRBD1 (5 bases). V lost 1 base and J 3 bases, leaving 12 bases between the germline ends. Looked up from germline, CDR1 is SGHVS and CDR2 is FNYEAQ. The CDR3 totals 15 residues. The CDR3, as DNA: TGTGCCAGCAGCTTAGGGCAGGGCCGACACTATGGCTACACCTTC. It specifies CASSLGQGRHYGYTF.